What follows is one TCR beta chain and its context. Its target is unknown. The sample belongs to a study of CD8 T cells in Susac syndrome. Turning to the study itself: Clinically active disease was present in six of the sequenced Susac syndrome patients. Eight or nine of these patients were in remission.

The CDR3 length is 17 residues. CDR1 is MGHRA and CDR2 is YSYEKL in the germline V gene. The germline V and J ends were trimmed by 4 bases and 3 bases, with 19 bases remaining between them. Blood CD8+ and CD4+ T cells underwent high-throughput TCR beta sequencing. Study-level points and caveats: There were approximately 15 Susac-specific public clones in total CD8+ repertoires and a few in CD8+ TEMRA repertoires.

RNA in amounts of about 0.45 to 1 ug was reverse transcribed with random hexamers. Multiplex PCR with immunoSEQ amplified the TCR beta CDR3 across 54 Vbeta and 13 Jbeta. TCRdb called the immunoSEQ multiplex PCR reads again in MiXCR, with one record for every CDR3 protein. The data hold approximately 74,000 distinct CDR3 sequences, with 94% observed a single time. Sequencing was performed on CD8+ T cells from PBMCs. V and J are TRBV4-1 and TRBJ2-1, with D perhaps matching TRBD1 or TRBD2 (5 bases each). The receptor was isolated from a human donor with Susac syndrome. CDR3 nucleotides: TGCGCCAGCAGCCCCAAGGTCGGGGACGCATACTACAATGAGCAGTTCTTC. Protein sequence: CASSPKVGDAYYNEQFF.